This entry lists 5 T cell receptor beta chains sequenced from one sample in a study of brain T cells in children with intractable seizures. The table came from immunoSEQ multiplex PCR; TCRdb's copy has only in-frame clones and leaves some out. The sample records just under 65,000 clones, about 96% being singletons. The sequencing here drew on peripheral blood, taken at surgery. The receptors here all came from a boy under two years old with focal cortical dysplasia and intractable seizures.

This sequence joins TRBV5-4 and TRBJ2-1; 12 positions agree with TRBD2. The length of the CDR3 is 17 residues. Per germline, CDR1 SGHNT and CDR2 YYREEE (reference sequence). Trimming at V came to 0 bases and at J to 4 bases, leaving 5 bases not matched to a gene. In nucleotides, the CDR3 is TGTGCCAGCAGCTTGGGACTAGCGGGGGCATCTTACAATGAGCAGTTCTTC. It specifies CASSLGLAGASYNEQFF.

The rearrangement uses TRBV4-1 and TRBJ1-6; D remains ambiguous. The CDR3 spans 18 residues. V lost 0 bases, J lost 0 bases, and 12 bases lay in between. CDR1 and CDR2 from the germline V gene are MGHRA and YSYEKL. DNA for the CDR3: TGCGCCAGCAGCCAAGAAGCCTCCGGGAGCTCCTATAATTCACCCCTCCACTTT. Its translation: CASSQEASGSSYNSPLHF.

This chain connects TRBV3-1 (or the pseudogene TRBV3-2) to TRBJ2-7; 8 bases match TRBD2. Germline V gene data show CDR1 as LGHDT and CDR2 as YNNKEL (reference sequence). The CDR3 is made up of 15 amino acids. With V trimmed by 5 bases and J by 2 bases, 8 bases remained unmatched. The CDR3 here is CASSASGSFAYEQYF. In DNA, the CDR3 is TGTGCCAGCAGCGCCAGCGGGAGTTTCGCCTACGAGCAGTACTTC.

V and J are TRBV27 and TRBJ1-1, with D tentatively TRBD1 (6 bases). Between the trimmed V and J ends, which lost 1 base and 5 bases, there was a span of 14 bases. Germline V gene sequence: CDR1 MNHEY, CDR2 SMNVEV (reference sequence). The CDR3 runs to 15 residues. The CDR3 DNA sequence: TGTGCCAGCAGTTTATTCCCCGGGGGGCCGACTGAAGCTTTCTTT. Encoded protein: CASSLFPGGPTEAFF.

Only one count was recorded for this clone. The chain has TRBV14 and TRBJ2-3; 12 bases agree with TRBD2. Germline CDR1 SGHDN, CDR2 FVKESK. With V trimmed by 4 bases and J by 4 bases, 3 bases remained unmatched. The CDR3 loop spans 15 amino acids. CDR3 DNA: TGTGCCAGCAGCCTCCTAGCGGGAGGGCCAGATACGCAGTATTTT. It is translated as CASSLLAGGPDTQYF.